This T cell receptor (beta chain) appears in the sequencing data of a study of tumor-infiltrating lymphocytes in primary liver carcinoma (dated by TCRdb to about 2017). Turning to the overall study: Of the five patients (three men and two women, aged 30 to 69 years), four had hepatocellular carcinoma and one had combined HCC and intrahepatic cholangiocarcinoma. Tumors of the five patients were stage T1-T3 N0M0 with maximum diameters of roughly 4.2 to 10 cm. Each sample produced roughly 3.65 to 7.5 million productive TCRbeta reads, and read depth showed no significant difference between tissue types. For each liver tumor, the study sampled five regions along with adjacent normal tissue and blood, and applied TCRbeta repertoire sequencing, expression microarrays and whole-exome sequencing. A total of 35 specimens from 5 patients underwent TCRbeta repertoire sequencing, comprising 25 tumor regions, 5 adjacent noncancerous liver tissues and 5 peripheral blood samples. Reproducibility between technical replicate repertoires was high, with correlation coefficients above 0.95 and mean shared-clone rates around 0.88.

For this clonotype: Its target antigen remains unknown. A much more abundant neighbour one base away suggests this may be a read error.

The CDR3, cysteine through phenylalanine, is 12 amino acids long. This entry keeps only the CDR3 DNA: 36 bases, framed from base 1. Trimming removed 7 bases from V and 7 bases from J, leaving 14 bases between the germline ends. According to the germline V gene, CDR1 reads ENHRY and CDR2 reads SYGVKD. What the research found in general, with its limitations: Repertoire overlap was higher between tumor regions (mean around 36%) than tumor-adjacent (approximately 17%) or tumor-blood (about 15%) pairs, consistent with antigen-driven expansion. Only the TCR beta chain was sequenced, which likely underestimates true repertoire diversity because unpaired alpha chains were not captured. A significantly larger repertoire fraction was made up by the top 250 clones in tumors than in blood (p = 0.039). Only five patients were included in the study, and the authors note that the findings should be validated in a larger study. Because the samples were bulk and unsorted, CD4+ and CD8+ T cell repertoires could not be compared.

Without any cell sorting, total RNA and DNA were co-extracted from approximately 20-30 mg of bulk tissue using the AllPrep DNA/RNA mini kit. Surgical resection was performed in China between November 2015 and early 2016 on about 5 patients with histopathologically diagnosed primary liver carcinoma. At the time of sampling, the patients were treatment-naive and had chronic HBV infection. Pieces of fresh tumor and adjacent tissue were cut in half, with one half kept in RNAlater at -80 degrees C and the other half sent for histology. Using a constant-region primer and ProtoScript II reverse transcriptase, TCRbeta-specific cDNA was reverse-transcribed from about 460 ng total RNA. Construction of the TCRbeta libraries relied on three nested rounds of multiplex PCR, following a slightly modified ARM-PCR procedure. Each of the first two PCR rounds ran for approximately 10 cycles using multiplex TRBV1-TRBV30 forward primers together with a Cbeta reverse primer. A final 25-cycle PCR with Deep VentR polymerase added sample barcodes and Illumina adapters. Amplicons of 200-500 bp were gel-purified with a QIAquick gel extraction kit before sequencing. An Illumina HiSeq 2500 was used to sequence the TCRbeta amplicons, generating 250-bp paired-end reads. Under the source paper's analysis protocol: Quality trimming of reads was performed with Trimmomatic v0.33, and paired reads were merged with FLASH v1.2.11 so that full CDR3 sequences could be recovered. V, D and J germline segments were assigned to the rearranged TCRbeta sequences using MiGEC v1.2.1b. Clonotype statistics and Shannon-Wiener diversity indices were calculated with VDJtools v1.0.0. To reduce sampling bias, subsequent analyses other than the diversity analysis used only the 250 most abundant clonotypes in each sample. TCRdb handled the public reads itself, with Q25 trimming in fastp and clone calling in MiXCR, and kept productive beta chains. Each entry merges the rows of one CDR3 protein and shows their most common DNA and genes. It is TCRdb's table, rather than the study itself, that gives the V and J calls and clone size. The sample table shows some 95,000 distinct CDR3 sequences, and approximately 68% are seen once. About 27% of the sample is in the top ten clones.

This chain joins TRBV10-3 to TRBJ2-7, and TRBD2 may be the D gene, going by 6 matching bases. Sequencing was done on a sample of tumor-adjacent normal liver tissue. This clonotype originated in a man in his forties with primary liver carcinoma and hepatitis B virus infection. The CDR3 protein: CAITGDVGEQYF. The DNA reads as follows: TGTGCCATCACGGGGGACGTGGGGGAGCAGTACTTC.